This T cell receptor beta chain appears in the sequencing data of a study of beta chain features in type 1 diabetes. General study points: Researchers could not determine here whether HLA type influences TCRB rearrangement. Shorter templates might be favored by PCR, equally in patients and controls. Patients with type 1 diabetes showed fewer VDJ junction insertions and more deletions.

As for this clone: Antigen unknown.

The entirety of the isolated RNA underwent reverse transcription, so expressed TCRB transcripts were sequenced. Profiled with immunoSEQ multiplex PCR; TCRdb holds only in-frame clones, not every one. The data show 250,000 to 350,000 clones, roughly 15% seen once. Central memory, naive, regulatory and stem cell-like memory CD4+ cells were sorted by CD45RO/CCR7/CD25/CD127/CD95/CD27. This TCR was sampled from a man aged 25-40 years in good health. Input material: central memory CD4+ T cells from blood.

CDR3 nucleotides: TGTGCCAGCAGCAGAAGACAGGGGTATACCGGGGAGCTGTTTTTT. Translation gives CASSRRQGYTGELFF. The chain has TRBV7-2 and TRBJ2-2, with 8 bases lining up with TRBD1. CDR1 is SGHTA and CDR2 is FQGNSA in the germline V gene. Losses at the gene ends were 5 bases for V and 5 bases for J; bases not matched to a gene: 7. The CDR3 consists of 15 residues.